These 18 T cell receptor beta chains share one sample of origin, sequenced in a study of human T cells and chemical hapten exposure. The time point was: patch test 3, about 24 weeks after DPC sensitization. Described treatment: therapeutic diphenylcyclopropenone sensitization with weekly scalp DPC. TCRdb used MiXCR to reprocess the RACE reads, holding one entry per CDR3 protein. The sample holds more than 150,000 distinct CDR3 sequences, 20% to 25% seen once. This specimen consisted of whole blood, obtained in connection with sensitization to the hapten diphenylcyclopropenone (DPC). These TCRs come from a woman in her thirties or forties with alopecia areata. Some clones in this sample may be carry-over from other donors' samples.

This chain connects TRBV29-1 to TRBJ1-2; D is undetermined. The CDR3 is 13 residues long. Trimming stripped 7 bases from V and 7 bases from J, with 19 bases between. Germline loops: CDR1 SQVTM, CDR2 ANQGSEA. CDR3 sequence reads: CSAFGSGLSGYTF. The CDR3 DNA reads TGCAGCGCTTTCGGGTCGGGGTTGAGTGGCTACACCTTC.

This chain links TRBV18 with TRBJ2-3, with D possibly matching TRBD2 (5 bases). Germline values: CDR1 KGHSH, CDR2 LQKENI. There are 13 residues in the CDR3. V was cut by 3 bases and J by 12 bases, with 16 bases left in between. The CDR3 nucleotides read TGTGCCAGCTCACCGCCGAGGGAACTCCTACAGTATTTT. This codes for CASSPPRELLQYF.

V usage is TRBV27 and J usage is TRBJ2-2; TRBD2 matches 7 bases. The junction had 1 base not matched to a gene; V was cut back by 3 bases and J by 0 bases. The CDR3 totals 15 residues. Looked up from germline, CDR1 is MNHEY and CDR2 is SMNVEV (reference sequence). The CDR3 protein is CASSFGLANTGELFF. In nucleotides, the CDR3 is TGTGCCAGCAGTTTTGGACTAGCGAACACCGGGGAGCTGTTTTTT.

The chain joins TRBV7-2 to TRBJ2-7; D unclear. V lost 2 bases and J 3 bases, leaving 14 bases between the germline ends. There are 15 residues in the CDR3. The germline CDR1 and CDR2 sequences are SGHTA and FQGNSA. The CDR3 loop is CASSLFASPSYEQYF. In DNA, the CDR3 is TGTGCCAGCAGCTTATTTGCCAGCCCAAGCTACGAGCAGTACTTC.

The rearrangement links TRBV20-1 to TRBJ2-3; D possibly corresponds to TRBD2 (5 bases). CDR1 is DFQATT, CDR2 SNEGSKA, per germline (reference sequence). CDR3 length: 13 amino acids. V was pared by 3 bases and J by 0 bases, with 7 bases between. The CDR3 nucleotides read TGCAGTGCTAGTAGGGAGAGCACAGATACGCAGTATTTT. Translated, it gives CSASRESTDTQYF.

The V gene is TRBV20-1, the J gene TRBJ2-3; D is possibly TRBD2 (5 bases). Germline V gene data show CDR1 as DFQATT and CDR2 as SNEGSKA (reference sequence). This CDR3 is 12 amino acids long. V was pared by 3 bases and J by 8 bases, with 12 bases between. The CDR3 protein is CSARRERSTQYF. The CDR3 DNA follows: TGCAGTGCTAGGAGGGAGAGGAGTACGCAGTATTTT.

This clonotype occurred many times. The chain has TRBV7-9 and TRBJ2-2; D is ambiguous. This CDR3 is 12 amino acids long. Germline assignment: CDR1 SEHNR and CDR2 FQNEAQ (reference sequence). V was cut by 7 bases and J by 4 bases, with 7 bases left in between. CDR3: CASIERTGELFF. CDR3 bases: TGTGCCAGCATAGAACGCACCGGGGAGCTGTTTTTT.

This chain joins TRBV7-2 and TRBJ2-5, with 9 bases that match TRBD2. Germline V lookup: CDR1 SGHTA, CDR2 FQGNSA. There are 14 residues in the CDR3. V shed 4 bases, J shed 4 bases, and the junction held 4 bases outside the gene matches. This CDR3 is CASSSGLATETQYF. CDR3 nucleotides: TGTGCCAGCAGCTCGGGACTAGCAACAGAGACCCAGTACTTC.

This clonotype was detected only a few times. The chain is built from TRBV3-1 and TRBJ1-1; D is undetermined. From germline, CDR1 is LGHDT and CDR2 YNNKEL (reference sequence). This CDR3 has 13 residues. V shed 0 bases and J shed 6 bases, with 8 bases lying between them. DNA for the CDR3: TGTGCCAGCAGCCAAGATCCGGAGGCTGAAGCTTTCTTT. As protein: CASSQDPEAEAFF.

V is TRBV18 and J is TRBJ1-1; 7 nucleotides match TRBD1. V shed 5 bases and J 8 bases; nucleotides not matched to a gene: 11. CDR3 size: 14 residues. The germline V gene encodes CDR1 KGHSH and CDR2 LQKENI. The CDR3 loop is CASSGDSLGREAFF. Here the CDR3 DNA reads TGTGCCAGCTCAGGGGACAGCCTGGGACGAGAAGCTTTCTTT.

CDR3 in amino acids: CASSETSGINYNEQFF. CDR3 DNA: TGTGCCAGCAGTGAGACTAGCGGGATCAACTACAATGAGCAGTTCTTC. The chain recombines TRBV28 with TRBJ2-1; 11 bases align to TRBD2. V shed 5 bases, J shed 3 bases, and the junction held 6 bases outside the gene matches. Germline CDR1 is MDHEN and CDR2 is SYDVKM. The CDR3 extends over 16 amino acids.

This clonotype was counted at least ten times. This chain connects TRBV20-1 to TRBJ1-2, with 8 bases aligning to TRBD1. Germline V gene sequence: CDR1 DFQATT, CDR2 SNEGSKA (reference sequence). CDR3 length: 16 residues. With V trimmed by 4 bases and J by 0 bases, 10 bases remained unmatched. The CDR3 nucleotides read TGCAGTGCTAACCCCCAAGGACAGGGACCTAACTATGGCTACACCTTC. Protein sequence: CSANPQGQGPNYGYTF.

The rearrangement uses TRBV3-1 and TRBJ2-7; D not certain. The germline V gene encodes CDR1 LGHDT and CDR2 YNNKEL (reference sequence). The CDR3 contains 15 residues. V lost 1 base and J 7 bases, leaving 17 bases between the germline ends. The CDR3 DNA follows: TGTGCCAGCAGCCAAGTCGACGGCTCCGCGGCAGAGCAGTACTTC. Translated, it gives CASSQVDGSAAEQYF.

The gene calls are TRBV7-3 and TRBJ1-1; D is perhaps TRBD1 (5 bases). CDR3 length: 12 amino acids. Germline values: CDR1 SGHTA, CDR2 FQGTGA. Trimming removed 5 bases from V and 7 bases from J, with 11 bases in between. DNA of the CDR3: TGTGCCAGCAGCCCTGGGACCGGTGAAGCTTTCTTT. Protein: CASSPGTGEAFF.

Only a few counts were recorded for this clonotype. This chain connects TRBV3-1 to TRBJ1-3, with a tentative D call TRBD1 (5 bases). This CDR3 comprises 14 residues. Trimming cost V 3 bases and J 2 bases, with 8 bases left between them. Per germline, CDR1 LGHDT and CDR2 YNNKEL (reference sequence). The CDR3 loop reads CASSQTAAGNTIYF. In DNA form, the CDR3 reads TGTGCCAGCAGCCAGACAGCGGCTGGAAACACCATATATTTT. The variable domain in full, with the rest retrieved from reference TRBV3-1 and TRBJ1-3, is DTAVSQTPKYLVTQMGNDKSIKCEQNLGHDTMYWYKQDSKKFLKIMFSYNNKELIINETVPNRFSPKSPDKAHLNLHINSLELGDSAVYFCASSQTAAGNTIYFGEGSWLTVV.

This clonotype appeared a few times. The V and J genes are TRBV4-1 and TRBJ2-5, with 9 positions matching TRBD1. This CDR3 region has 16 residues. Germline values: CDR1 MGHRA, CDR2 YSYEKL. V lost 5 bases, J lost 1 base, and 8 bases stayed unmatched. The CDR3 here is CASSEVTGGLQETQYF. The CDR3 bases are TGCGCCAGCAGCGAAGTTACAGGGGGCCTCCAAGAGACCCAGTACTTC.

A few counts support this clonotype. The chain employs TRBV10-3 and TRBJ2-2, with unresolved D. Per the germline V gene, CDR1 is ENHRY and CDR2 is SYGVKD. The V and J ends lost 10 bases and 0 bases respectively, with 18 bases between them. This CDR3 is built from 16 residues. CDR3 nucleotides: TGTGCCACAACCTCCCCCGGAGACTCGAACACCGGGGAGCTGTTTTTT. Translating gives CATTSPGDSNTGELFF.

CDR3 residues: CASSRYAGTIGQETQYF. CDR3 sequence (DNA): TGCGCCAGCAGCCGGTACGCCGGGACTATCGGCCAAGAGACCCAGTACTTC. The genes are TRBV4-1 and TRBJ2-5; TRBD2 agrees at 7 bases. In germline, CDR1 is MGHRA, CDR2 YSYEKL. Trimming removed 4 bases from V and 1 base from J; junction bases left unmatched: 12. The CDR3 spans 17 residues.